The present T cell receptor (beta chain) was sequenced within a study of blood T cell repertoires in COVID-19. Looking at the study overall: The United States, Italy and Spain supplied acute and convalescent COVID-19 samples.

CDR1 MDHEN and CDR2 SYDVKM come from the germline V gene. V gave up 1 base and J gave up 3 bases, with 9 bases separating them. The CDR3 is made up of 14 amino acids. Original data processing: Reference gene primer amplification in the assay estimated nucleated cell counts. Assay used: immunoSEQ multiplex PCR; TCRdb lists only in-frame clones, some missing. V, J and clone size are those of that table, while D and trimming were read from the DNA. The data contain 250,000 or so clones, about 80% of them singletons. The source is an elderly man with acute or convalescent COVID-19. The rearrangement joins TRBV28 to TRBJ1-2, with D maybe TRBD1 (5 bases). Sequencing was done on a sample of peripheral blood. The CDR3 spells CASSLSGRDYGYTF. The CDR3 region has the DNA TGTGCCAGCAGTTTATCGGGCAGGGACTATGGCTACACCTTC.